A selection of T cell receptor beta chains follows, all from one sample in a study of blood T cells in healthy people across ages. TCRdb re-called the 5' RACE reads with MiXCR, one entry per CDR3 protein. The sample shows hundreds of thousands of distinct CDR3 sequences, under 25% of them seen only once. Sample: blood. The receptors were gathered from a man aged 65 to 79 in good health. Both conserved end residues are part of each CDR3. A D gene is named only where the DNA matches it firmly. Clone size is given for some rows only: seen once, a few or many times, or a class if the clone is expanded.

clone size: -
D gene: -
V gene: TRBV7-8
J gene: TRBJ2-3
CDR3 length: 17
CDR3 DNA: TGTGCCAGCAGCTTAGCCTTACCTCCCCCCTCGGGAGTCACGCAGTATTTT
CDR3 protein: CASSLALPPPSGVTQYF

clone size: once
D gene: TRBD1
V gene: TRBV28
J gene: TRBJ2-5
CDR3 length: 17
CDR3 DNA: TGTGCCAGCAGTCACTACGACAGGGGGATGTGGGAAGAGACCCAGTACTTC
CDR3 protein: CASSHYDRGMWEETQYF

clone size: -
D gene: -
V gene: TRBV11-2
J gene: TRBJ1-4
CDR3 length: 14
CDR3 DNA: TGTGCCAGCAGCTTCGGGTTGGCTAATGAAAAACTGTTTTTT
CDR3 protein: CASSFGLANEKLFF

clone size: -
D gene: TRBD1
V gene: TRBV12-3/TRBV12-4
J gene: TRBJ1-6
CDR3 length: 15
CDR3 DNA: TGTGCCAGCAGTTTCGGCAGGGGGCTAGATTCACCCCTCCACTTT
CDR3 protein: CASSFGRGLDSPLHF

clone size: -
D gene: -
V gene: TRBV3-1
J gene: TRBJ1-6
CDR3 length: 14
CDR3 DNA: TGTGCCAGCAGCCAGGGGACCCCAAATTCACCCCTCCACTTT
CDR3 protein: CASSQGTPNSPLHF

clone size: few
D gene: -
V gene: TRBV5-1
J gene: TRBJ2-7
CDR3 length: 17
CDR3 DNA: TGCGCCAGCAGCTTGAGTAAGAGGGTAGGACAGAACTACGAGCAGTACTTC
CDR3 protein: CASSLSKRVGQNYEQYF

clone size: few
D gene: -
V gene: TRBV4-3
J gene: TRBJ2-5
CDR3 length: 13
CDR3 DNA: TGCGCCAGCAGCCAACGGGAGCTGGAGACCCAGTACTTC
CDR3 protein: CASSQRELETQYF

clone size: -
D gene: -
V gene: TRBV2
J gene: TRBJ2-1
CDR3 length: 11
CDR3 DNA: TGTGCCAGCAGTGACCGGACCCAGCAGTTCTTC
CDR3 protein: CASSDRTQQFF

clone size: many
D gene: TRBD2
V gene: TRBV12-3/TRBV12-4
J gene: TRBJ2-3
CDR3 length: 16
CDR3 DNA: TGTGCCAGCAGTTCCCCACTAGCGGGAGCCCCAGATACGCAGTATTTT
CDR3 protein: CASSSPLAGAPDTQYF

clone size: -
D gene: -
V gene: TRBV29-1
J gene: TRBJ2-7
CDR3 length: 12
CDR3 DNA: TGCAGCGTTGAAGATGGAGGGGACGAGCAGTACTTC
CDR3 protein: CSVEDGGDEQYF

clone size: -
D gene: -
V gene: TRBV12-3/TRBV12-4
J gene: TRBJ2-7
CDR3 length: 15
CDR3 DNA: TGTGCCAGCAGTCCCCTGGGTCGGGATACCTACGAGCAGTACTTC
CDR3 protein: CASSPLGRDTYEQYF

clone size: -
D gene: TRBD2
V gene: TRBV5-1
J gene: TRBJ2-3
CDR3 length: 16
CDR3 DNA: TGCGCCAGCAGCTTAACTAGCGGGAGGGCCGGAGATACGCAGTATTTT
CDR3 protein: CASSLTSGRAGDTQYF

clone size: few
D gene: -
V gene: TRBV9
J gene: TRBJ2-3
CDR3 length: 15
CDR3 DNA: TGTGCCAGCAGCGTGGCGGCTAGCCCCACAGATACGCAGTATTTT
CDR3 protein: CASSVAASPTDTQYF

clone size: -
D gene: -
V gene: TRBV5-6
J gene: TRBJ2-7
CDR3 length: 14
CDR3 DNA: TGTGCCAGCAGCTTGGTCCGGATTCGGGGAGAGCAGTACTTC
CDR3 protein: CASSLVRIRGEQYF

clone size: few
D gene: -
V gene: TRBV6-1
J gene: TRBJ2-4
CDR3 length: 17
CDR3 DNA: TGTGCCAGCAGTGAAGTTTATACCAGTGGTTCCAAAAACATTCAGTACTTC
CDR3 protein: CASSEVYTSGSKNIQYF

clone size: few
D gene: TRBD1
V gene: TRBV20-1
J gene: TRBJ2-7
CDR3 length: 15
CDR3 DNA: TGCAGTGCTAGAGGGACCGGGACAGGTAGCTACGAGCAGTACTTC
CDR3 protein: CSARGTGTGSYEQYF

clone size: few
D gene: -
V gene: TRBV5-1
J gene: TRBJ1-4
CDR3 length: 14
CDR3 DNA: TGCGCCAGCAGCTTGGCCGGAGGGCCCGAAAAACTGTTTTTT
CDR3 protein: CASSLAGGPEKLFF

clone size: many
D gene: TRBD2
V gene: TRBV20-1
J gene: TRBJ2-1
CDR3 length: 14
CDR3 DNA: TGCAGTGCAACGGGCGGGAGCTCCTACAATGAGCAGTTCTTC
CDR3 protein: CSATGGSSYNEQFF

clone size: few
D gene: TRBD2
V gene: TRBV29-1
J gene: TRBJ2-2
CDR3 length: 14
CDR3 DNA: TGCAGCGTTGGGCCGGGGGGGAACACCGGGGAGCTGTTTTTT
CDR3 protein: CSVGPGGNTGELFF

clone size: many
D gene: -
V gene: TRBV3-1
J gene: TRBJ2-6
CDR3 length: 13
CDR3 DNA: TGTGCCAGCAGCCAAGGAGGGGCCAACGTCCTGACTTTC
CDR3 protein: CASSQGGANVLTF

clone size: -
D gene: TRBD1
V gene: TRBV10-3
J gene: TRBJ2-1
CDR3 length: 15
CDR3 DNA: TGTGCCATCAGAAACGGGACAGGGCCCTACAATGAGCAGTTCTTC
CDR3 protein: CAIRNGTGPYNEQFF

clone size: few
D gene: -
V gene: TRBV7-6
J gene: TRBJ1-2
CDR3 length: 13
CDR3 DNA: TGTGCCAGCAGCTTACTAGGGGGAGGGGGCTACACCTTC
CDR3 protein: CASSLLGGGGYTF

clone size: -
D gene: TRBD2
V gene: TRBV20-1
J gene: TRBJ2-1
CDR3 length: 14
CDR3 DNA: TGCAGTGCTAGAACCGGGACTAGCGGCAATGAGCAGTTCTTC
CDR3 protein: CSARTGTSGNEQFF

clone size: few
D gene: TRBD2
V gene: TRBV3-1
J gene: TRBJ2-7
CDR3 length: 13
CDR3 DNA: TGTGCCAGCAGCCAAGTGGCTAGCGGCGAGCAGTACTTC
CDR3 protein: CASSQVASGEQYF

clone size: -
D gene: TRBD2
V gene: TRBV12-3/TRBV12-4
J gene: TRBJ2-1
CDR3 length: 15
CDR3 DNA: TGTGCCAGCAGTCCTGTAGGTATAGCGGGGAATGAGCAGTTCTTC
CDR3 protein: CASSPVGIAGNEQFF

clone size: few
D gene: -
V gene: TRBV7-8
J gene: TRBJ2-1
CDR3 length: 16
CDR3 DNA: TGTGCCAGCAGCCGAAATAATAGACCAACGGCACTCGAGCAGTTCTTC
CDR3 protein: CASSRNNRPTALEQFF

clone size: -
D gene: TRBD1
V gene: TRBV30
J gene: TRBJ1-6
CDR3 length: 14
CDR3 DNA: TGTGCCTGGAGGGGGGGACAGGGGGTTTCACCCCTCCACTTT
CDR3 protein: CAWRGGQGVSPLHF

clone size: few
D gene: -
V gene: TRBV11-2
J gene: TRBJ2-5
CDR3 length: 12
CDR3 DNA: TGTGCCGGCAGCTTAGAGACCAAGACCCAGTACTTC
CDR3 protein: CAGSLETKTQYF

clone size: few
D gene: TRBD2
V gene: TRBV3-1
J gene: TRBJ2-2
CDR3 length: 19
CDR3 DNA: TGTGCCAGCAGCCAAGGCTTAGCGGGAGGGATTACGAACACCGGGGAGCTGTTTTTT
CDR3 protein: CASSQGLAGGITNTGELFF

clone size: -
D gene: TRBD2
V gene: TRBV5-1
J gene: TRBJ2-5
CDR3 length: 15
CDR3 DNA: TGCGCCAGCAGCTCCGGACTAGCGGGAGCCCAGCAGGAGATCTTC
CDR3 protein: CASSSGLAGAQQEIF

clone size: few
D gene: TRBD2
V gene: TRBV9
J gene: TRBJ2-1
CDR3 length: 16
CDR3 DNA: TGTGCCAGCAGCGTAGAGGACGGGAGGGTGAGGAATGAGCAGTTCTTC
CDR3 protein: CASSVEDGRVRNEQFF

clone size: -
D gene: -
V gene: TRBV28
J gene: TRBJ2-5
CDR3 length: 15
CDR3 DNA: TGTGCCAGCAGTTTAGGGGGGTGGAACCAAGAGACCCAGTACTTC
CDR3 protein: CASSLGGWNQETQYF

clone size: -
D gene: -
V gene: TRBV12-3/TRBV12-4
J gene: TRBJ1-5
CDR3 length: 12
CDR3 DNA: TGTGCCAGCAGTTTACAAGCACAGGCCCAGCATTTT
CDR3 protein: CASSLQAQAQHF

clone size: few
D gene: -
V gene: TRBV11-2
J gene: TRBJ2-7
CDR3 length: 13
CDR3 DNA: TGTGCCAGCAGCTTACTCCAGACCTACGAGCAGTACTTC
CDR3 protein: CASSLLQTYEQYF

clone size: -
D gene: -
V gene: TRBV5-1
J gene: TRBJ1-2
CDR3 length: 12
CDR3 DNA: TGTGCCAGCAGCCCTGCTGGTTATGGCTACACCTTC
CDR3 protein: CASSPAGYGYTF

clone size: few
D gene: -
V gene: TRBV29-1
J gene: TRBJ2-3
CDR3 length: 14
CDR3 DNA: TGCAGCGCTACCCGGACGGCTAGCACAGATACGCAGTATTTT
CDR3 protein: CSATRTASTDTQYF

clone size: -
D gene: TRBD1
V gene: TRBV10-3
J gene: TRBJ2-7
CDR3 length: 15
CDR3 DNA: TGTGCCATCAGTGAGTCGTCGGGGACAGATTACGAGCAGTACTTC
CDR3 protein: CAISESSGTDYEQYF